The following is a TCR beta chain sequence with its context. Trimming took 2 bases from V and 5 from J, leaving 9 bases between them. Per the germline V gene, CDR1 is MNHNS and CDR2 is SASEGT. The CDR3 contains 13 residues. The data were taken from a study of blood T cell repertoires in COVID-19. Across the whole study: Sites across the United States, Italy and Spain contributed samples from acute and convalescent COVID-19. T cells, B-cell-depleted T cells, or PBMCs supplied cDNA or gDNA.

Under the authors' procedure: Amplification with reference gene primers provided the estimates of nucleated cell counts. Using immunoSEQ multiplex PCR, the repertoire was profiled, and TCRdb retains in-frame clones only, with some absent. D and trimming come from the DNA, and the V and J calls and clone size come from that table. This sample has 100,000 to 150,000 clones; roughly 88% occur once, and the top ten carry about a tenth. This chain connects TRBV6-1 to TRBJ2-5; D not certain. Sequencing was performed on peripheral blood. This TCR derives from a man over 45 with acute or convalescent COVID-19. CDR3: CASSEQLEETQYF. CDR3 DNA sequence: TGTGCCAGCAGTGAACAGTTGGAGGAGACCCAGTACTTC.